This entry concerns a single T cell receptor (beta chain). What it binds is not known. Germline values: CDR1 SGHAT, CDR2 FQNNGV. This CDR3 has 18 residues. V was pared by 2 bases and J by 0 bases, with 17 bases between. cDNA reverse transcribed from extracted RNA served as the sequencing template. Assay used: immunoSEQ multiplex PCR; TCRdb lists only in-frame clones, some missing. The top ten clones hold about 2.6% of a sample with roughly 210,000 clones, 43% of them seen once. The data were obtained in a study of CD8+ T cells in alopecia areata. Study at large: Those treated were given oral tofacitinib at 5 to 10 mg twice daily. Severity was scored as percentage of affected scalp area in treated patients.

Findings of the study overall: Higher clonality and more expanded CD8+ clones appeared in lesional than normal scalp.

This sample's treatment: oral pan-JAK inhibitor, 5-10 mg twice daily. PBMC-derived CD4+ and CD8+ T cells were sorted. The sequencing here drew on CD4+ T cells sorted from blood, taken at approximately week 36, from a patient treated with tofacitinib. The receptor was isolated from a human donor with alopecia areata. J is TRBJ2-1 and V is TRBV11-2, with a possible D match to TRBD2 (6 bases). CDR3 in DNA: TGTGCCAGCAGCTTATTCCAGACCGGGAGTTACTCCTACAATGAGCAGTTCTTC. Translating gives CASSLFQTGSYSYNEQFF.